The clone carrying this T cell receptor (beta chain) was observed a few times. Its matching antigen is unknown. Donors gave about 9.3 milliliters of peripheral blood apiece. The sample belongs to a study of blood T cells in healthy people across ages. This CDR3 contains 13 residues. Trimming pared 6 bases from V and 3 bases from J, leaving 10 bases between. CDR1 is KGHDR, CDR2 SFDVKD, per germline. Study-level points and caveats: Naive T cell percentage showed a strong correlation with TCR beta diversity.

A second PCR of about 6 to 11 cycles used a sample-barcoded 5' primer and a J-beta primer mix. TCRdb reanalysed the 5' RACE reads using MiXCR and keeps one entry per CDR3 protein. The data hold fewer than 2,000,000 distinct CDR3 sequences, with about 39% observed a single time. Sequencing used blood. The sequence derives from a human donor in good health. V usage is TRBV24-1 and J usage is TRBJ2-5; D is unresolved. The CDR3 here is CATSRVSEETQYF. For the CDR3, the DNA is TGTGCCACCAGTCGAGTCAGTGAAGAGACCCAGTACTTC.